This TCR beta chain was documented in a study of blood T cell repertoires in COVID-19. Per the authors' pipeline: Using reference gene primer amplification, nucleated cell counts were estimated. The repertoire was sequenced with immunoSEQ multiplex PCR; TCRdb's copy has only in-frame clones and lacks some. That table furnishes V, J and clone size, whereas the DNA furnished D and trimming. Of about 400,000 clones in the sample, around 89% were seen once. This CDR3 region has 14 residues. V was cut by 8 bases and J by 7 bases, with 18 bases left in between. CDR1 is SEHNR, CDR2 FQNEAQ, per germline (reference sequence).

Material: peripheral blood. The genes are TRBV7-9 and TRBJ1-5; D may be TRBD1 (6 bases). This TCR came from a woman aged 25 to 39 with acute or convalescent COVID-19. The CDR3 is CASFPDSTEQPQHF. In DNA, the CDR3 is TGTGCCAGCTTCCCGGACAGTACGGAGCAGCCCCAGCATTTT.